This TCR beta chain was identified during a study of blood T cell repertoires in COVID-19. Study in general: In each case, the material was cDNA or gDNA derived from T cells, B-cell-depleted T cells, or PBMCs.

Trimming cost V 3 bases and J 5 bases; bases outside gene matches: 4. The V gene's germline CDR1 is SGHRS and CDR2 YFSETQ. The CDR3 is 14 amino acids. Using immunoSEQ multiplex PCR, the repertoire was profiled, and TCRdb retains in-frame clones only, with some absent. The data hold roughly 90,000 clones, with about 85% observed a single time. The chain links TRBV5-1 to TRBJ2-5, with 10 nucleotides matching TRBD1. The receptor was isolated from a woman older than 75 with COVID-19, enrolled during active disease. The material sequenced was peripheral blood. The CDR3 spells CASSSPGQGETQYF. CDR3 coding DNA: TGCGCCAGCAGCTCTCCGGGACAGGGGGAGACCCAGTACTTC.